The 7 T cell receptor beta chains below were found in one sample sequenced in a study of OX40 agonist ivuxolimab in advanced cancers. The assay was immunoSEQ multiplex PCR, and TCRdb's table has in-frame clones only and misses some. The sample carries about 100,000 clones, 90% recorded once. The input for sequencing was CD4+ or CD8+ T cells sorted from blood, taken in a trial of the OX40 agonist ivuxolimab. The receptors come from an adult with an advanced solid tumor such as melanoma, head and neck, liver or kidney cancer.

The genes are TRBV19 and TRBJ1-2, with D hard to call. The V gene's germline CDR1 is LNHDA and CDR2 SQIVND (reference sequence). The CDR3 extends over 14 amino acids. Trimming left V 5 bases short and J 3 bases short, with 13 bases between. The CDR3 reads CASSPKVEDYGYTF. The CDR3 DNA is TGTGCCAGTAGTCCCAAAGTCGAAGACTATGGCTACACCTTC.

The chain combines TRBV27 with TRBJ2-1; 10 bases map to TRBD2. With 5 bases clipped from V and 5 bases from J, the junction kept 3 bases outside the gene matches. Germline loops: CDR1 MNHEY, CDR2 SMNVEV (reference sequence). CDR3 length: 14 residues. As DNA, the CDR3 is TGTGCCAGCAGTCCTAGCGGGAGCCACAATGAGCAGTTCTTC. Protein product: CASSPSGSHNEQFF.

V usage is TRBV2 and J usage is TRBJ2-5; 8 bases align to TRBD2. The germline V gene has CDR1 SNHLY and CDR2 FYNNEI. The trim removed 5 bases at V and 1 base at J, leaving 15 bases unmatched. This CDR3 is 18 amino acids long. CDR3 nucleotides: TGTGCCAGCAGTTTTTTCCACTCCTTAGCGGGACGCCAAGAGACCCAGTACTTC. Translated, it gives CASSFFHSLAGRQETQYF. The complete variable domain, with remaining parts taken from reference TRBV2 and TRBJ2-5, reads EPEVTQTPSHQVTQMGQEVILRCVPISNHLYFYWYRQILGQKVEFLVSFYNNEISEKSEIFDDQFSVERPDGSNFTLKIRSTKLEDSAMYFCASSFFHSLAGRQETQYFGPGTRLLVL.

The J gene is TRBJ2-1, the V gene TRBV5-4; D remains ambiguous. Per germline, CDR1 SGHNT and CDR2 YYREEE (reference sequence). V shed 0 bases and J shed 10 bases, with 11 bases lying between them. The CDR3 is made up of 13 amino acids. Written as DNA, the CDR3 is TGTGCCAGCAGCTTGGAAGGGTCACGGGAGCAGTTCTTC. Translation gives CASSLEGSREQFF.

The chain employs TRBV7-2 and TRBJ1-3; TRBD1 might be the D (6 bases). The germline CDR1 and CDR2 sequences are SGHTA and FQGNSA. This CDR3 is built from 14 residues. Trimming pared 2 bases from V and 8 bases from J, leaving 13 bases between. The CDR3 loop is CASSLRGYADTIYF. The CDR3 DNA reads as TGTGCCAGCAGCTTAAGGGGGTATGCGGACACCATATATTTT.

This clone has more than one count but fewer than ten. V is TRBV30 and J is TRBJ1-1, with 7 bases aligning to TRBD1. V shed 5 bases and J 0 bases; nucleotides not matched to a gene: 3. The germline V gene has CDR1 GTSNPN and CDR2 SVGIG (reference sequence). This CDR3 is built from 13 residues. The CDR3 nucleotides are TGTGCCTGGCTGGGACAGCTGAACACTGAAGCTTTCTTT. Amino acids: CAWLGQLNTEAFF.

The rearrangement uses TRBV7-2 and TRBJ1-2; D gene unclear. The CDR3 has 13 amino acids. V lost 1 base to trimming and J lost 13 bases, with 16 bases between them. The germline V gene has CDR1 SGHTA and CDR2 FQGNSA. The CDR3 DNA reads TGTGCCAGCAGCTTAGACTGGGCAGGTATGGGCACCTTC. This translates into CASSLDWAGMGTF.